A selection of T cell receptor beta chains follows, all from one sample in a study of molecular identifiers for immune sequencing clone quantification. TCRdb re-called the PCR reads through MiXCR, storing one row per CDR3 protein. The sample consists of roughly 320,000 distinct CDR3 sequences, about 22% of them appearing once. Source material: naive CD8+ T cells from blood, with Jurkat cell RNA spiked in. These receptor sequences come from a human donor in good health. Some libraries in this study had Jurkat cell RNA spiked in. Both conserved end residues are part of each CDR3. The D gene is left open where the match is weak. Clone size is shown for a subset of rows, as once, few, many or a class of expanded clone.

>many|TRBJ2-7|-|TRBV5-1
TGCGCCAGCAGCCTCCAGGGTCGTCCCAACGAGCAGTACTTC
CASSLQGRPNEQYF
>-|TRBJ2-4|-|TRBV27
TGTGCCAGCAGTTTTCAGGTTGGAAACATTCAGTACTTC
CASSFQVGNIQYF
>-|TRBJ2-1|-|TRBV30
TGTGCCTGGAGTGACTACACTTACAATGAGCAGTTCTTC
CAWSDYTYNEQFF
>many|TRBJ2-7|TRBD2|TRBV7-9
TGTGCCAGTGGACTAGCCGTTCTGGAGCAGTACTTC
CASGLAVLEQYF
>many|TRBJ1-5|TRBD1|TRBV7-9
TGTGCCAGCAGTCAAACGGGACAGGGGGTTCAGCCCCAGCATTTT
CASSQTGQGVQPQHF
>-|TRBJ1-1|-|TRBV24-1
TGTGCCACCAGTGATCTGGGGGTAGGCCCGCAGGGGACTGAAGATTTCTTT
CATSDLGVGPQGTEDFF
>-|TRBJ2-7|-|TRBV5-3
TGTGCCAGCAGCTTGGGCCCGCAGCAGTACTTC
CASSLGPQQYF
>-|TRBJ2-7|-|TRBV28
TGTGCCAGCAGTGAAGGGCTCGGGACACTCAACTGCGAGCAGTACTTC
CASSEGLGTLNCEQYF
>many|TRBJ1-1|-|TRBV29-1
TGCAGCGTTGAACGGCAGGGTGGAAACACTGAAGCTTTCTTT
CSVERQGGNTEAFF
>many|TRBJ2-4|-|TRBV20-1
TGCAGTGCTAGAGATGTGGAAGAGCTAGCCAAAAACATTCAGTACTTC
CSARDVEELAKNIQYF
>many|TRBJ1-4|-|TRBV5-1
TGCGCCAGCAGCAGTCGGGGGGGCCTAAATGAAAAACTGTTTTTT
CASSSRGGLNEKLFF
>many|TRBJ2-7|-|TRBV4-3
TGCGCCAGCAGCCAAGATGAGGGTGCCTACGAGCAGTACTTC
CASSQDEGAYEQYF
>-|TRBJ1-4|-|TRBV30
TGTGCCTGGAGCGACGGTAATAAAAAACTGTTTTTT
CAWSDGNKKLFF
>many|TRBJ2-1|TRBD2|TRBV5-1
TGCGCCAGCAGCTTGGCTCTAGCGGGGGGCCCCTTTAACAATGAGCAGTTCTTC
CASSLALAGGPFNNEQFF
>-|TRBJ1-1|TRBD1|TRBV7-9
TGTGCCAGCAGCCTATACGGACAGGGTGAAGCTTTCTTT
CASSLYGQGEAFF
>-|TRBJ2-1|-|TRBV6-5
TGTGCCAGCAGTTACTCGCCGGGGATACTATACAATGAGCAGTTCTTC
CASSYSPGILYNEQFF
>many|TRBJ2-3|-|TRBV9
TGTGCCAGCAGCGTAGACGGAGTAAGCACAGATACGCAGTATTTT
CASSVDGVSTDTQYF
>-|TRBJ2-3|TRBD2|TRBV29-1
TGCAGCGCTGAAGTTTGGGGGAGGGCTGGAGATACGCAGTATTTT
CSAEVWGRAGDTQYF
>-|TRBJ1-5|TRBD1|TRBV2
TGTGCCAGCAGAGGTTGGACAGGGACTAGCAATCAGCCCCAGCATTTT
CASRGWTGTSNQPQHF
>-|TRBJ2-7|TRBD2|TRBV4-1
TGCGCCAGCAGCCAAGATGCGGGACTAGCGGTAAGGGAGCAGTACTTC
CASSQDAGLAVREQYF
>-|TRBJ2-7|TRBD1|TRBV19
TGTGCCAGTAGTATCGCGCTGGGACAGACCTACGAGCAGTACTTC
CASSIALGQTYEQYF
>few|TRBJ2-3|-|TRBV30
TGTGCCGGGGAAGGAGGGGGAGGCCCAGATACGCAGTATTTT
CAGEGGGGPDTQYF
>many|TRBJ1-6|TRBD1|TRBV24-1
TGTGCCACCAGTGCCATCGACAGGGAATATAATTCACCCCTCCACTTT
CATSAIDREYNSPLHF
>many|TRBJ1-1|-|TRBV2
TGTGCCAGCAGTTGGACAGTCGTTGAAGCTTTCTTT
CASSWTVVEAFF
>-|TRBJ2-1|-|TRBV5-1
TGCGCCAGCAGCTTGGAGGGCCATGAGCAGTTCTTC
CASSLEGHEQFF
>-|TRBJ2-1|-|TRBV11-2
TGTGCCAGCAGCTCGGGGCGCAACTTTGGCCATGAGCAGTTCTTC
CASSSGRNFGHEQFF
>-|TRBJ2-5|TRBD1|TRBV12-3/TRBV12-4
TGTGCCAGCAAAACTCTGGACAGGAAAGAGACCCAGTACTTC
CASKTLDRKETQYF
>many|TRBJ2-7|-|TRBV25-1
TGTGCCAGCGAAACAGGTGTACCATCAGAGCAGTACTTC
CASETGVPSEQYF
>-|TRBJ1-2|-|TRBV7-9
TGTGCCAGCAGCTTACCTATTGGTGTTACAGGTTCCGGCTACACCTTC
CASSLPIGVTGSGYTF
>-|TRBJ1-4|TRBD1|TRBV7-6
TGTGCCAGCAGCCCTATTTTAAGAGGGGGCGGTGAAAAACTGATTTTT
CASSPILRGGGEKLIF
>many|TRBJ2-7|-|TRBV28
TGTGCCAGCAGTTTGGCGTCCCCCTACGAGCAGTACTTC
CASSLASPYEQYF
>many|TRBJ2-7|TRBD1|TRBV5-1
TGCGCCAGCAGCACCCCGGACAGGGGGTGGGACGAGCAGTACTTC
CASSTPDRGWDEQYF
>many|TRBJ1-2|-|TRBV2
TGTGCCAGCAGTGAAAAAGCACTTTACTATGGCTACACCTTC
CASSEKALYYGYTF
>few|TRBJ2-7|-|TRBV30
TGTGCCTGGAATATTGACTCCTACGAGCAGTACTTC
CAWNIDSYEQYF
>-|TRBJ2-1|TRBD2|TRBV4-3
TGCGCCAGCAGCCGCGATTTAGGACTAGCGGGGGGCCCCTACAATGAGCAGTTCTTC
CASSRDLGLAGGPYNEQFF
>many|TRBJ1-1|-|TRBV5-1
TGCGCCAGCAGCTTGGAGGGCGGAGCTTGGGGCACTGAAGCTTTCTTT
CASSLEGGAWGTEAFF
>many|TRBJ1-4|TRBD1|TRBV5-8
TGTGCCAGCGGATTCAGGGACAGGGTTGCAACTAATGAAAAACTGTTTTTT
CASGFRDRVATNEKLFF
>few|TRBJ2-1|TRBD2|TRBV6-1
TGTGCCAGCAGTGAAGCGGGACTAGCGGTGCATGAGCAGTTCTTC
CASSEAGLAVHEQFF
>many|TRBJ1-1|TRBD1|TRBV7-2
TGTGCCAGCAGCTCGGGACAGGGGGGACCCTCCTCCATGAACACTGAAGCTTTCTTT
CASSSGQGGPSSMNTEAFF
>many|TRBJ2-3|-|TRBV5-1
TGCGCCAGCAGCCCGACCCTAATCTACAAGGGTACGCAGTATTTT
CASSPTLIYKGTQYF
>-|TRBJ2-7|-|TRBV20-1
TGCAGTGCTCCCGCGCTGGCGGGCGACTCGTTTGTCAACGAGCAGTACTTC
CSAPALAGDSFVNEQYF
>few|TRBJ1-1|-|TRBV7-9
TGTGCCAGCAGTACGACAGGTGGGCTCGAAGCTTTCTTT
CASSTTGGLEAFF
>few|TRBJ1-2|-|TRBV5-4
TGTGCCAGCAGCTTGGAAGTTCAACAGTATGATAACTATGGCTACACCTTC
CASSLEVQQYDNYGYTF
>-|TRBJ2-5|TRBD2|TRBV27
TGTGCCAGCAGTGCTTTGGCGGGGGAGCTGACCCAGTACTTC
CASSALAGELTQYF
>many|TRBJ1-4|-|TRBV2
TGTGCCAGCAGTGAAGACAAGTCAACTAATGAAAAACTGTTTTTT
CASSEDKSTNEKLFF
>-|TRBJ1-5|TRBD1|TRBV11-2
TGTGCCAGCAGCTCGGGACAGTATAGCAATCAGCCCCAGCATTTT
CASSSGQYSNQPQHF
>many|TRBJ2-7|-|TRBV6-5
TGTGCCAGCATTCAGGGAGTGGGGCAGATCCCCACCTACGAGCAGTACTTC
CASIQGVGQIPTYEQYF
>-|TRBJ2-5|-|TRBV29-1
TGCAGCGTGGAAGGGATGGGAGAGATCCAGTACTTC
CSVEGMGEIQYF
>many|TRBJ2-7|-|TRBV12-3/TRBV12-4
TGTGCCAGCAGTTTAGCTCCGGCCAGCTCCTACGAGCAGTACTTC
CASSLAPASSYEQYF
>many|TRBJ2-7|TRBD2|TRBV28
TGTGCCACCTTTAAAAGGGGACTAGCGGGAGGGTTCTTC
CATFKRGLAGGFF
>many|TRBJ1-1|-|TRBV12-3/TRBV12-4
TGTGCCAGCACTTTAGGGGGTCGAGCTTTCTTT
CASTLGGRAFF
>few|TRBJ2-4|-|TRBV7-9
TGTGCCAGCACCGAAACGGCGGGTCCCGACGGGACCATTCAGTACTTC
CASTETAGPDGTIQYF
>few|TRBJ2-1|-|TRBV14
TGTGCCAGCAGTAGAAGGGGGGACAATGAGCAGTTCTTC
CASSRRGDNEQFF
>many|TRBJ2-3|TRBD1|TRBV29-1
TGCAGCGTTGAACCCGGGACAGGGGGCTTATGGTCAACAGATACGCAGTATTTT
CSVEPGTGGLWSTDTQYF
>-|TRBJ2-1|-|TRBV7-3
TGTGCCAGCAGCCTTGAACTAGGGCAAGAGGATGAGCAGTTCTTC
CASSLELGQEDEQFF